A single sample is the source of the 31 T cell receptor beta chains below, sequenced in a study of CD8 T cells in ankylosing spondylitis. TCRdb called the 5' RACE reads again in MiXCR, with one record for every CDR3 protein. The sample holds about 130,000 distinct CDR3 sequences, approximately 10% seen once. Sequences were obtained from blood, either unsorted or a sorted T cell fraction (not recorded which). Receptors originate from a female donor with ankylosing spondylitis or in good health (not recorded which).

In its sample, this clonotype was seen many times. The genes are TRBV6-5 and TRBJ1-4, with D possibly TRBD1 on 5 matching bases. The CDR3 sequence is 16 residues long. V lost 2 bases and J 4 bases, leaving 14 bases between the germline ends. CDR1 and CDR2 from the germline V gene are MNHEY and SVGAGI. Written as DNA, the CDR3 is TGTGCCAGCAGTTACGAAGGGGTCCCTTATAATGAAAAACTGTTTTTT. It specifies CASSYEGVPYNEKLFF.

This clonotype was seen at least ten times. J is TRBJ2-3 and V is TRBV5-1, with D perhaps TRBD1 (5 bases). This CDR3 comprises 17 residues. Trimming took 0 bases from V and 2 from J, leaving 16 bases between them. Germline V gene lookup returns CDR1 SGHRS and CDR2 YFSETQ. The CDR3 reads CASSLGQGLWVTDTQYF. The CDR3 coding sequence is TGCGCCAGCAGCTTGGGTCAGGGTCTGTGGGTCACAGATACGCAGTATTTT.

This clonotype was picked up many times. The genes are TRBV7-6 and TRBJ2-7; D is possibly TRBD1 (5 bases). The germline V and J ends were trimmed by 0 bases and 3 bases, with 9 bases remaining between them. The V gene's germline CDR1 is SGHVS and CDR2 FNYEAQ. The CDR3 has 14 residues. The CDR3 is CASSLALDSYEQYF. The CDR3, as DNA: TGTGCCAGCAGCTTAGCGCTAGACAGCTACGAGCAGTACTTC.

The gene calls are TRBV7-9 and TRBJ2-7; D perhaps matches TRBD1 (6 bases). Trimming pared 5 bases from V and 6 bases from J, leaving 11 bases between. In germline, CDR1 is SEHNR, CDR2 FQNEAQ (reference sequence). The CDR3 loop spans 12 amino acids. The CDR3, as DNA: TGTGCCAGCAGCCCGGGACAACTCGAGCAGTACTTC. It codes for CASSPGQLEQYF.

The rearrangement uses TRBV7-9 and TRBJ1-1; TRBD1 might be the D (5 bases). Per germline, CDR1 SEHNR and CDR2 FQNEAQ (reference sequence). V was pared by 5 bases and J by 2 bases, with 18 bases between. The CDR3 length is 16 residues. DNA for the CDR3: TGTGCCAGCAGCCCCCGATTCGGGACTGGAAACACTGAAGCTTTCTTT. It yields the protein CASSPRFGTGNTEAFF. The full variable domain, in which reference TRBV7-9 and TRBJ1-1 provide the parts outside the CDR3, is DTGVSQNPRHKITKRGQNVTFRCDPISEHNRLYWYRQTLGQGPEFLTYFQNEAQLEKSRLLSDRFSAERPKGSFSTLEIQRTEQGDSAMYLCASSPRFGTGNTEAFFGQGTRLTVV.

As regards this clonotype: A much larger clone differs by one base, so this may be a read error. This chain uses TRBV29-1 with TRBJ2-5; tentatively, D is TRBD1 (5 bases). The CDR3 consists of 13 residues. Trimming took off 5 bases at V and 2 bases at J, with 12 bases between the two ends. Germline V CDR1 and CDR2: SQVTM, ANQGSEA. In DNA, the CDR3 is TGCAGCGTTAAGACAGTCAATCAAGAGACCCAGTACTTC. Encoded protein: CSVKTVNQETQYF.

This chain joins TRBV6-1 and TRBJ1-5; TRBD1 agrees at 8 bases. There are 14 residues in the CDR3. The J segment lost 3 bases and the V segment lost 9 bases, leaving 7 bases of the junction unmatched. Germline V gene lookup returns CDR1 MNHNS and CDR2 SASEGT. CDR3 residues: CASTTGVYNQPQHF. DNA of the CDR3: TGTGCCAGTACGACAGGGGTGTACAATCAGCCCCAGCATTTT.

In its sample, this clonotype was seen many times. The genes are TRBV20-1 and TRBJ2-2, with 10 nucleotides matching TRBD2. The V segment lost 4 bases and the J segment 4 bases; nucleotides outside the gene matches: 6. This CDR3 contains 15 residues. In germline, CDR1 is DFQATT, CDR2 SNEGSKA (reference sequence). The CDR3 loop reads CSATSGGAATGELFF. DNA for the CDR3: TGCAGTGCTACGAGCGGGGGGGCCGCCACCGGGGAGCTGTTTTTT.

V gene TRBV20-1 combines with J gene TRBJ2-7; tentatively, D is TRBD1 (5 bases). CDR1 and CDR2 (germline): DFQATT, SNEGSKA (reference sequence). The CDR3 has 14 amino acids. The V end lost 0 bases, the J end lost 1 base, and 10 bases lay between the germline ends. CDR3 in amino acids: CSARDKTASYEQYF. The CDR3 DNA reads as TGCAGTGCTAGAGATAAGACAGCTTCCTACGAGCAGTACTTC.

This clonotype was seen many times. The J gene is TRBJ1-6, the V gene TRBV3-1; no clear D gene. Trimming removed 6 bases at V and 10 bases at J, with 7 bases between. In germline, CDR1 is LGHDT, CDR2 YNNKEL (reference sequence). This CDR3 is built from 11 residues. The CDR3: CASSGGSPLHF. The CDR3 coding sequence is TGTGCCAGCAGTGGAGGCTCACCCCTCCACTTT.

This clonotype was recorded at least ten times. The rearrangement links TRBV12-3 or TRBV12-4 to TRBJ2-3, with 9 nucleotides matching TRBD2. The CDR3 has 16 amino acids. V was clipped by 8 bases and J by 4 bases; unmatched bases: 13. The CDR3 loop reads CASGAGGKTRPDTQYF. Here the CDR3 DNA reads TGTGCCAGCGGAGCGGGGGGCAAAACCCGCCCAGATACGCAGTATTTT.

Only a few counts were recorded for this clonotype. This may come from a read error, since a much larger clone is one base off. CDR3 in DNA: TGCAGTGCTAGCGGGAGGACTACCTACGAGCAGTGCTTC. Translation gives CSASGRTTYEQCF. The V call is TRBV20-1, the J call TRBJ2-7; 7 bases fit TRBD2. The CDR3 runs 13 residues. Germline V lookup: CDR1 DFQATT, CDR2 SNEGSKA (reference sequence).

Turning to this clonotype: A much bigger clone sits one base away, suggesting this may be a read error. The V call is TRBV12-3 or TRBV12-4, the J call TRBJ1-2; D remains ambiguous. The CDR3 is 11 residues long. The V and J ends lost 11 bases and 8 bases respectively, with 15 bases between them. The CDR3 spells CADWGAEGYTF. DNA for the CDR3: TGTGCCGACTGGGGTGCGGAGGGCTACACCTTC.

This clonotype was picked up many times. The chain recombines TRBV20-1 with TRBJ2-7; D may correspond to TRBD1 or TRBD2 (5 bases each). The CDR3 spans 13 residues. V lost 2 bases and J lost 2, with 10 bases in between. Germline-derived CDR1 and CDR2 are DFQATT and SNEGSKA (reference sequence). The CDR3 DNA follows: TGCAGTGCTAGACGGGACGAGACCTACGAGCAGTACTTC. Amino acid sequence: CSARRDETYEQYF.

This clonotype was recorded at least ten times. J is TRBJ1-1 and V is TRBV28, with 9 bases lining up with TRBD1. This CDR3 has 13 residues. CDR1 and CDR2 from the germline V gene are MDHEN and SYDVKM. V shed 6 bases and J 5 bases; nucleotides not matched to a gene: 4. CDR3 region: CASRTGGSTEAFF. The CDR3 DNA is TGTGCCAGCAGGACAGGGGGATCTACTGAAGCTTTCTTT.

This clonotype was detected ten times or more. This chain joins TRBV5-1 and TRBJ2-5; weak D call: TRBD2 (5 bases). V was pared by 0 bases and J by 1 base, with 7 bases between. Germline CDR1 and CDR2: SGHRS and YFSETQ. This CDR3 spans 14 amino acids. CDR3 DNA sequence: TGCGCCAGCAGCTTGGCTAGCTTCCAAGAGACCCAGTACTTC. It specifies CASSLASFQETQYF.

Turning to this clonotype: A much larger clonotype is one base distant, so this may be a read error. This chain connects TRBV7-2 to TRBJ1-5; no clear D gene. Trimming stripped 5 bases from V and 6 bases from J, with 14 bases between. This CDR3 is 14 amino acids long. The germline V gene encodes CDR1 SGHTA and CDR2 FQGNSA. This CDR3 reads CASSETPRSQPQHF. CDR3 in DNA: TGTGCCAGCAGCGAGACCCCACGGTCTCAGCCCCAGCATTTT.

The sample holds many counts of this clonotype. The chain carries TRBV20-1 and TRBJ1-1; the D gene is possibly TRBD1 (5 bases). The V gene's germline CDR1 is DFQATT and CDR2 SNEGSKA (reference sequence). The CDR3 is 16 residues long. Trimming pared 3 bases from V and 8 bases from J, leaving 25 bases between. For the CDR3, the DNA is TGCAGTGCTAGTACCGCCCTTTCGGCAGGGCTTATGGAAGCTTTCTTT. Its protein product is CSASTALSAGLMEAFF.

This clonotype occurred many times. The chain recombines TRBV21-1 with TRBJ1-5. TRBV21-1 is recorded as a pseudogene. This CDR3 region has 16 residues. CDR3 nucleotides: TGTGCCAGCAGCAAAGGAGGCCCCAAACAGGATCAGCCCCAGCATTTT. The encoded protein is CASSKGGPKQDQPQHF.

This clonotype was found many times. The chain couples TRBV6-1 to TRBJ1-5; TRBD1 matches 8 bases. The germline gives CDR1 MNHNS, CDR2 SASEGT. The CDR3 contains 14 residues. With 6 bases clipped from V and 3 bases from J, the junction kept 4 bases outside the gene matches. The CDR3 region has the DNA TGTGCCAGCAGCGGACAGGGTTACAATCAGCCCCAGCATTTT. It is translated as CASSGQGYNQPQHF.

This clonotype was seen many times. Here the CDR3 reads CASSYSESADTQYF. CDR3 DNA sequence: TGTGCCAGCAGTTACTCGGAGTCGGCAGATACGCAGTATTTT. The V and J genes are TRBV6-8 and TRBJ2-3; D gene uncertain. V dropped 0 bases and J dropped 4 bases, with 8 bases sitting between them. The CDR3 is 14 amino acids. Germline lookup yields CDR1 MNHGY and CDR2 SAAAGT.

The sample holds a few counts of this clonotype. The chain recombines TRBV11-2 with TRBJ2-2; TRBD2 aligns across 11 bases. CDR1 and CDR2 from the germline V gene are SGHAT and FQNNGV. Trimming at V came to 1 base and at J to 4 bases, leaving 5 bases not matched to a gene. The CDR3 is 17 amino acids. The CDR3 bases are TGTGCCAGCAGCTTAGGTTCGACTAGCGGGGTCACCGGGGAGCTGTTTTTT. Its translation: CASSLGSTSGVTGELFF.

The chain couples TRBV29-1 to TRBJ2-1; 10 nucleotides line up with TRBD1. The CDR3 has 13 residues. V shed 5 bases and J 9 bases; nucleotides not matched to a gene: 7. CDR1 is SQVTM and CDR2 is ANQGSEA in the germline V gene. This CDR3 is CSVLGQGGGEQFF. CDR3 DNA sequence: TGCAGCGTTCTAGGACAGGGGGGAGGTGAGCAGTTCTTC.

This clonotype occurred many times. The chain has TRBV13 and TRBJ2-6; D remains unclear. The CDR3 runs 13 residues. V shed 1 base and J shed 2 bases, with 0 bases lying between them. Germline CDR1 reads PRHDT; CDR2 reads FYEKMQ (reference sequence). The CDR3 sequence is CASSLAGANVLTF. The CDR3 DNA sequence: TGTGCCAGCAGCTTAGCTGGGGCCAACGTCCTGACTTTC.

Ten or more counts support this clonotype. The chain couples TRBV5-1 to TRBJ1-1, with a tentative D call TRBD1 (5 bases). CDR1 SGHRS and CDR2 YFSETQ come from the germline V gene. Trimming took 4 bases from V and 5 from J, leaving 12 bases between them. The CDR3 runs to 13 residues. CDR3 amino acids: CASSVSGGTEAFF. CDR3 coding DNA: TGCGCCAGCAGCGTGTCGGGGGGTACTGAAGCTTTCTTT.

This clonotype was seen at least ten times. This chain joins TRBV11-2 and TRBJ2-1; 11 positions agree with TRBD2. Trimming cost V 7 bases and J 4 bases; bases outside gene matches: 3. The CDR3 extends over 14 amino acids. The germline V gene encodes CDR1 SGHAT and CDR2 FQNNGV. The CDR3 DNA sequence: TGTGCCAGCACCGGGACTAGCGGATACAATGAGCAGTTCTTC. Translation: CASTGTSGYNEQFF.

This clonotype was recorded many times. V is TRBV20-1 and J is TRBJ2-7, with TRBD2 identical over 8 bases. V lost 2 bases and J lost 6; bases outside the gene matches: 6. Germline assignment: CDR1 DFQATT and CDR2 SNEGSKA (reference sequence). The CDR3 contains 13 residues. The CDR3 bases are TGCAGTGCTAGACGGGGGGGTATATCCGAGCAGTACTTC. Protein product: CSARRGGISEQYF.

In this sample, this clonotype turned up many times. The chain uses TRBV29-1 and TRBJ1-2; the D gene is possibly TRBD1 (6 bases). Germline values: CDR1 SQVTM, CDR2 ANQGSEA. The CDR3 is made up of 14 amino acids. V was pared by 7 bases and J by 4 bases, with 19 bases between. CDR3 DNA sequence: TGCAGCGCCGAGGGCCCGGACAGCCGCTATGGCTACACCTTC. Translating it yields CSAEGPDSRYGYTF.

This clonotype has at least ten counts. The chain's CDR3 is CASSSSYSEQYF. The CDR3 region has the DNA TGTGCCAGCAGCTCTTCCTACTCCGAGCAGTACTTC. The V and J genes are TRBV7-2 and TRBJ2-7, with unresolved D. Germline V gene sequence: CDR1 SGHTA, CDR2 FQGNSA. There are 12 residues in the CDR3. The germline V and J ends were trimmed by 4 bases and 6 bases, with 10 bases remaining between them.

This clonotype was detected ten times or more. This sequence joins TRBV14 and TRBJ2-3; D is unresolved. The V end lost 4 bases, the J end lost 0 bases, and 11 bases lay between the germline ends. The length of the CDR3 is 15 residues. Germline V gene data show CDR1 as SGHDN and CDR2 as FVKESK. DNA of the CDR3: TGTGCCAGCAGCCCCCGGATGAGGAGCACAGATACGCAGTATTTT. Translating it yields CASSPRMRSTDTQYF.

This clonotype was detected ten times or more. CDR3 in amino acids: CASSRQGSGNTIYF. The CDR3 DNA follows: TGTGCCAGCAGCCGACAGGGGTCTGGAAACACCATATATTTT. V and J are TRBV5-6 and TRBJ1-3, with 8 bases aligning to TRBD1. The germline gives CDR1 SGHDT, CDR2 YYEEEE. V dropped 4 bases and J dropped 1; count of bases not matched to a gene: 1. There are 14 residues in the CDR3.